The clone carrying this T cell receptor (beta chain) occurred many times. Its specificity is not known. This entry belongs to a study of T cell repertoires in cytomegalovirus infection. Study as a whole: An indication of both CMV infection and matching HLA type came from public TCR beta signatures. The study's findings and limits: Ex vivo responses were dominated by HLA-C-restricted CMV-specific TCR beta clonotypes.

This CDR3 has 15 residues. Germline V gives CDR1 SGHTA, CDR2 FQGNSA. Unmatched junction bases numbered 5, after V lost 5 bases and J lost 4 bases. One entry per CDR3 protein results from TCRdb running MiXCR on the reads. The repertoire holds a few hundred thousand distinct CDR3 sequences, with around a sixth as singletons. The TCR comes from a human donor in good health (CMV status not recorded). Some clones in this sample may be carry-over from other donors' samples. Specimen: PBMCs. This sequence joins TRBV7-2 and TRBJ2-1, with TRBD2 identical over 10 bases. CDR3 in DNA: TGTGCCAGCAGCCCCAGCGGGGGGGCTTACAATGAGCAGTTCTTC. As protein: CASSPSGGAYNEQFF.